These T cell receptor beta chains were read from a single sample in a study of cytomegalovirus exposure and HLA in healthy donors. Assay: immunoSEQ multiplex PCR; the TCRdb copy retains only in-frame clones and omits some. The table records over 150,000 clones, 77% of them present only once. Sequenced input: PBMCs. The receptors shown here come from a man aged 30-40 years in good health and CMV-seropositive. CDR3s include the opening cysteine and the closing phenylalanine or tryptophan. Each record gives: D gene, clone size, J gene, V gene, CDR3 DNA, CDR3 protein. A D gene is named only where the DNA matches it firmly. Clone size is not always given. Where it is, it says once, few, many or a class for expanded clones.

>-|-|TRBJ1-6|TRBV7-2
TGTGCCAGCAGCTTAGCGTACTTGTCAAATTCACCCCTCCACTTT
CASSLAYLSNSPLHF
>TRBD1|-|TRBJ2-7|TRBV4-2
TGTGCCAGCAGCCAAGAGGGACAGGGGCGCTACGAGCAGTACTTC
CASSQEGQGRYEQYF
>TRBD1|-|TRBJ2-4|TRBV27
TGTGCCAGCAGACCGACAGGGAAAAACATTCAGTACTTC
CASRPTGKNIQYF
>TRBD2|-|TRBJ2-3|TRBV19
TGTGCCAGTAGACTCAGCGGGGGAACGCAGTATTTT
CASRLSGGTQYF
>TRBD1|-|TRBJ1-1|TRBV28
TGTGCCAGCAGTACCCCTTCGACAGGGTATACTGAAGCTTTCTTT
CASSTPSTGYTEAFF
>TRBD1|-|TRBJ2-3|TRBV6-6
TGTGCCAGCACCAGGGGCCTGACAGGACAGGAGGATACGCAGTATTTT
CASTRGLTGQEDTQYF
>TRBD2|-|TRBJ2-7|TRBV29-1
TGCAGCGTAAGACTAGCCTCCTACGAGCAGTACTTC
CSVRLASYEQYF
>TRBD2|-|TRBJ2-3|TRBV6-6
TGTGCCAGCAGTGCCGGGAGCGGGGGCCCCGATACGCAGTATTTT
CASSAGSGGPDTQYF
>-|-|TRBJ2-7|TRBV30
TGTGCCTGGAGTGTTTACAGGGTGCACCACCACGAGCAGTACTTC
CAWSVYRVHHHEQYF
>TRBD1|-|TRBJ1-5|TRBV19
TGTGCCAGTAGACCCGTGGACAGGGCGATGAGCAATCAGCCCCAGCATTTT
CASRPVDRAMSNQPQHF
>TRBD2|once|TRBJ2-3|TRBV4-1
TGCGCCAGCAGCTTTCTAGCGGGGGGGCCGGATACGCAGTATTTT
CASSFLAGGPDTQYF
>-|-|TRBJ2-7|TRBV19
TGTGCCAGTAGTATACGATCCCGGTTGGACGAGCAGTACTTC
CASSIRSRLDEQYF
>TRBD2|-|TRBJ2-7|TRBV6-1
TGTGCCAGCAGTGTCCGACTAGCGGGGCTTTTCGAGCAGTACTTC
CASSVRLAGLFEQYF
>-|few|TRBJ1-3|TRBV25-1
TGTGCCAGCACCCCCGGAGACACCATATATTTT
CASTPGDTIYF
>-|few|TRBJ2-7|TRBV2
TGTGCCAGCACCACAGGGTCTGCGACCGAGCAGTACTTC
CASTTGSATEQYF
>TRBD1|-|TRBJ2-2|TRBV7-3
TGTGCCAGCAGCGGGGGACAGGGGGTATGGACCGGGGAGCTGTTTTTT
CASSGGQGVWTGELFF
>-|-|TRBJ2-7|TRBV5-1
TGCGCCAGCAGCTTGGTTTTCGACAGTTCCTACGAGCAGTACTTC
CASSLVFDSSYEQYF
>TRBD2|few|TRBJ2-6|TRBV2
TGTGCCAGCAGAATGGGGGAGGGCAACGTCCTGACTTTC
CASRMGEGNVLTF
>TRBD2|few|TRBJ2-5|TRBV27
TGTGCCAGCAGTCCCTTAGCGGGGGGGCAGGGAGAGACCCAGTACTTC
CASSPLAGGQGETQYF
>-|-|TRBJ2-1|TRBV28
TGTGCCAGCAGTCCGACCGGGACTTTAGCCTACAATGAGCAGTTCTTC
CASSPTGTLAYNEQFF
>TRBD1|-|TRBJ1-1|TRBV5-1
TGCGCCAGCAGCTTGGTCGGACAGGGGCTGGTGGCCACTGAAGCTTTCTTT
CASSLVGQGLVATEAFF
>TRBD2|-|TRBJ2-1|TRBV10-3
TGTGCCATCAAAGGCGGGGGGGCGGGCAATGAGCAGTTCTTC
CAIKGGGAGNEQFF
>TRBD1|-|TRBJ2-7|TRBV7-3
TGTGCCAGCAGTTCAGGGGGCGCAGGCGGCGAGCAGTACTTC
CASSSGGAGGEQYF
>TRBD2|-|TRBJ2-7|TRBV28
TGTGCCAGCAGGAGCGGGGGCCTCTACGAGCAGTACTTC
CASRSGGLYEQYF
>-|-|TRBJ1-4|TRBV28
TGTGCCAGCAGTCAAATCTCAGGCGGGGTGAGGGAAAAACTGTTTTTT
CASSQISGGVREKLFF
>-|few|TRBJ2-7|TRBV20-1
TGCAGTGCTAGTCCAGGCGAGCAGTACTTC
CSASPGEQYF
>-|once|TRBJ1-5|TRBV30
TGTGCCTGGAGTACAGGGTGGTTGCAGCCCCAGCATTTT
CAWSTGWLQPQHF
>-|few|TRBJ1-2|TRBV7-9
TGTGCCAGCAGCTCCCCGGGTCTGACGAACTATGGCTACACCTTC
CASSSPGLTNYGYTF
>-|-|TRBJ1-5|TRBV30
TGTGCCTGGAGTCCTGGACAGTTAAATCAGCCCCAGCATTTT
CAWSPGQLNQPQHF
>TRBD1|-|TRBJ1-2|TRBV7-9
TGTGCCAGCAGCCTCCGGACAGGGGGCGTGGGGTTCTATGGCTACACCTTC
CASSLRTGGVGFYGYTF
>TRBD1|-|TRBJ2-1|TRBV11-2
TGTGCCAGCAGCTTAGGGTGGACAGGGCACAATGAGCAGTTCTTC
CASSLGWTGHNEQFF
>TRBD1|-|TRBJ1-2|TRBV6-6
TGTGCCAGCAGTCAGGTACAGGGGGGCGGCTATGGCTACACCTTC
CASSQVQGGGYGYTF
>-|-|TRBJ1-5|TRBV19
TGTGCCAGTAGTATAGATCCGCCTCGGGGTTCAAGTCAGCCCCAGCATTTT
CASSIDPPRGSSQPQHF
>-|-|TRBJ1-1|TRBV10-1
TGCGCCGCCTCACCCAATAGGGGGGGGTTATTGAACACTGAAGCTTTCTTT
CAASPNRGGLLNTEAFF
>TRBD1|-|TRBJ2-2|TRBV19
TGTGCCTCAAGGGGCAGGGGGCACACCGGGGAGCTGTTTTTT
CASRGRGHTGELFF
>-|-|TRBJ2-3|TRBV6-5
TGTGCCAGCCGCGACCCGGGGGATACGCAGTATTTT
CASRDPGDTQYF
>TRBD2|-|TRBJ2-3|TRBV10-1
TGCGCCAGCAGTGAGGGACTAGCGCGCACAGATACGCAGTATTTT
CASSEGLARTDTQYF
>TRBD1|-|TRBJ2-7|TRBV6-5
TGTGCCAGCAGTCCAACCGGGACAGGGGGCGAGCAGTACTTC
CASSPTGTGGEQYF
>TRBD1|-|TRBJ2-2|TRBV29-1
TGCAGCGTGGGCCGGGACAGGGGTACCGGGGAGCTGTTTTTT
CSVGRDRGTGELFF
>-|-|TRBJ1-2|TRBV19
TGTGCCAGTACCCTGGGAGCTAACTATGGCTACACCTTC
CASTLGANYGYTF
>-|-|TRBJ1-1|TRBV7-9
TGTGCCAGCAGCTTCGCAGTGTCCGCTGAAGCTTTCTTT
CASSFAVSAEAFF
>TRBD2|-|TRBJ2-1|TRBV6-1
TGTGCCAGCAGTGCCGGGACTAGCGGGGGTAGCAATGAGCAGTTCTTC
CASSAGTSGGSNEQFF
>-|once|TRBJ1-6|TRBV6-1
TGTGCCAGCAGTGCTGGCGGTGAGGGTTCACCCCTCCACTTT
CASSAGGEGSPLHF
>TRBD1|-|TRBJ2-5|TRBV29-1
TGCAGCGCCAACAGGGGCGAAGAGACCCAGTACTTC
CSANRGEETQYF
>-|-|TRBJ1-1|TRBV4-1
TGCGCCAGCAGCCAAGGAGGGGGGGGCGGCACTGAAGCTTTCTTT
CASSQGGGGGTEAFF
>TRBD2|-|TRBJ2-3|TRBV5-1
TGCGCCAGCTCTCCGGGAGGTGGAAGCACAGATACGCAGTATTTT
CASSPGGGSTDTQYF
>TRBD1|-|TRBJ2-7|TRBV27
TGTGCCAGCAGCCTAATGGGACAGGGTGACGAGCAGTACTTC
CASSLMGQGDEQYF
>TRBD2|-|TRBJ2-5|TRBV4-1
TGCGCCAGCAGCCGAGTAGCGGGGGGGCGAGAGACCCAGTACTTC
CASSRVAGGRETQYF
>-|-|TRBJ1-5|TRBV28
TGTGCCAGCAGTGCTAACCGGGATGTAAGCAATCAGCCCCAGCATTTT
CASSANRDVSNQPQHF
>TRBD1|-|TRBJ2-5|TRBV28
TGTGCCAGCAGTTCCGGGACAGGGGGACGAGAGACCCAGTACTTC
CASSSGTGGRETQYF
>-|-|TRBJ1-4|TRBV28
TGTGCCAGCAGTTTGCGGGGGCCGACTAATGAAAAACTGTTTTTT
CASSLRGPTNEKLFF
>TRBD1|-|TRBJ2-2|TRBV2
TGTGCCAGCAGCAACAGGGGCACCGGGGAGCTGTTTTTT
CASSNRGTGELFF
>-|few|TRBJ1-1|TRBV2
TGTGCCAGCACGTTAGGGGAGAACACTGAAGCTTTCTTT
CASTLGENTEAFF
>TRBD1|-|TRBJ2-2|TRBV6-5
TGTGCCAGCGGCAGACAGGGGGGGACCGGGGAGCTGTTTTTT
CASGRQGGTGELFF
>TRBD1|-|TRBJ2-3|TRBV5-1
TGCGCCAGCAGCTTAGGACAGGGGCGGGCAGATACGCAGTATTTT
CASSLGQGRADTQYF